A single sample gave rise to the 19 T cell receptor beta chains below, sequenced in a study of T cell responses to AZD1222 COVID-19 vaccine. Method: immunoSEQ multiplex PCR; TCRdb's copy keeps in-frame clones and lacks some. The top ten clones hold roughly 2% of a sample with roughly 130,000 clones, 92% of them seen once. Specimen: peripheral blood, collected on day 0 of AZD1222 vaccination. The receptors were gathered from an adult in good health.

V usage is TRBV10-1 and J usage is TRBJ2-3; 10 nucleotides agree with TRBD2. V was pared by 10 bases and J by 4 bases, with 11 bases of the junction left unmatched. This CDR3 spans 15 amino acids. Germline CDR1 and CDR2: WNHNN and SYGVQD (reference sequence). The CDR3 reads CATDFGLAGADTQYF. In nucleotides, the CDR3 is TGCGCCACCGACTTCGGGCTAGCGGGAGCAGATACGCAGTATTTT.

This sequence joins TRBV10-3 and TRBJ1-3, with TRBD1 as a possible D gene (5 bases). The CDR3 has 14 amino acids. Germline V gene sequence: CDR1 ENHRY, CDR2 SYGVKD. V lost 7 bases and J 0 bases, leaving 10 bases between the germline ends. The CDR3 protein is CAIKGTTSGNTIYF. The CDR3 DNA reads TGTGCCATCAAAGGGACGACCTCTGGAAACACCATATATTTT.

The chain couples TRBV5-4 to TRBJ2-5; D is uncertain. Per germline, CDR1 SGHNT and CDR2 YYREEE (reference sequence). V dropped 0 bases and J dropped 1 base, with 7 bases sitting between them. This CDR3 is built from 14 residues. CDR3 in amino acids: CASSLGSPQETQYF. CDR3 nucleotide sequence: TGTGCCAGCAGCTTGGGGTCTCCCCAAGAGACCCAGTACTTC.

V is TRBV14 and J is TRBJ2-5; 10 positions match TRBD2. Germline V lookup: CDR1 SGHDN, CDR2 FVKESK. The V gene end was trimmed by 4 bases and the J gene end by 5 bases; junction bases not matched to a gene: 7. This CDR3 has 15 residues. This chain's CDR3 is CASSLQRGGGETQYF. The DNA for the CDR3 is TGTGCCAGCAGCCTCCAGCGGGGGGGCGGTGAGACCCAGTACTTC.

This chain uses TRBV11-3 with TRBJ2-3; possible D gene TRBD2, 5 bases. Trimming cost V 5 bases and J 1 base, with 13 bases left between them. The CDR3 length is 15 residues. Germline V gene sequence: CDR1 SGHNT, CDR2 YENEEA. Written as DNA, the CDR3 is TGTGCCAGCAGCCGACGGGGTAGCGGCACAGATACGCAGTATTTT. It specifies CASSRRGSGTDTQYF.

The genes are TRBV19 and TRBJ1-1; 9 positions agree with TRBD1. This CDR3 has 14 residues. With V trimmed by 6 bases and J by 1 base, 3 bases remained unmatched. In germline, CDR1 is LNHDA, CDR2 SQIVND (reference sequence). The CDR3 spells CASRTGQGNTEAFF. DNA of the CDR3: TGTGCCAGTAGAACGGGACAGGGGAACACTGAAGCTTTCTTT.

The chain joins TRBV5-4 to TRBJ2-3; no definite D call. From germline, CDR1 is SGHNT and CDR2 YYREEE (reference sequence). The V gene lost 0 bases and the J gene lost 0 bases, with 2 bases spanning the gap. The CDR3 covers 13 residues. This chain's CDR3 is CASSLVSTDTQYF. In DNA form, the CDR3 reads TGTGCCAGCAGCTTGGTCAGCACAGATACGCAGTATTTT.

The V gene is TRBV10-3, the J gene TRBJ1-2, with D possibly matching TRBD1 (6 bases). V lost 3 bases and J 10 bases, leaving 15 bases between the germline ends. The germline CDR1 and CDR2 sequences are ENHRY and SYGVKD. The CDR3 extends over 13 amino acids. CDR3 sequence: CAISEQQGSDYTF. In DNA, the CDR3 is TGTGCCATCAGTGAACAACAGGGTTCGGACTACACCTTC.

V gene TRBV30 combines with J gene TRBJ2-1; D gene uncertain. Trimming left V 5 bases short and J 0 bases short, with 11 bases between. Germline CDR1 GTSNPN, CDR2 SVGIG (reference sequence). This CDR3 is built from 14 residues. DNA of the CDR3: TGTGCCTGGCTAGACCGTAGCTCCTACAATGAGCAGTTCTTC. Translated, it gives CAWLDRSSYNEQFF.

V gene TRBV6-5 combines with J gene TRBJ2-1; unclear D gene. CDR3 length equals 12 residues. Germline CDR1 and CDR2: MNHEY and SVGAGI. The germline V and J ends were trimmed by 8 bases and 7 bases, with 12 bases remaining between them. CDR3 sequence reads: CASSRLRNEQFF. As DNA, the CDR3 is TGTGCCAGCTCCCGCTTAAGGAATGAGCAGTTCTTC.

This chain's CDR3 is CASSYSETNEKLFF. The CDR3 region has the DNA TGTGCCAGCAGTTACAGCGAAACTAATGAAAAACTGTTTTTT. The genes are TRBV6-2 or TRBV6-3 and TRBJ1-4; D unclear. Between the trimmed V and J ends, which lost 2 bases and 1 base, there was a span of 5 bases. Germline V gene lookup returns CDR1 MNHEY and CDR2 SVGEGT. This CDR3 has 14 residues.

The V and J genes are TRBV4-3 and TRBJ2-1; D might be TRBD1 (5 bases). The CDR3 consists of 14 residues. Trimming pared 0 bases from V and 7 bases from J, leaving 10 bases between. Germline-derived CDR1 and CDR2 are LGHNA and YSLEER. The CDR3: CASSQDRGWNEQFF. CDR3 DNA: TGCGCCAGCAGCCAAGATAGGGGTTGGAATGAGCAGTTCTTC.

This clone was picked up a small number of times. V is TRBV19 and J is TRBJ1-1; D uncertain. V was trimmed by 4 bases and J by 1 base, leaving 7 bases between them. Looked up from germline, CDR1 is LNHDA and CDR2 is SQIVND (reference sequence). This CDR3 is built from 13 residues. For the CDR3, the DNA is TGTGCCAGTAGTACCTCGGGGAACACTGAAGCTTTCTTT. Residues: CASSTSGNTEAFF.

The rearrangement links TRBV5-1 to TRBJ2-1; unclear D gene. Deletions cut 2 bases from V and 5 bases from J, with 14 bases between. Germline V CDR1 and CDR2: SGHRS, YFSETQ. The CDR3 consists of 15 residues. The CDR3 DNA follows: TGCGCCAGCAGCTTACAGACGGCTACCAACAATGAGCAGTTCTTC. It encodes CASSLQTATNNEQFF. Variable domain in full (rest from reference TRBV5-1 and TRBJ2-1): KAGVTQTPRYLIKTRGQQVTLSCSPISGHRSVSWYQQTPGQGLQFLFEYFSETQRNKGNFPGRFSGRQFSNSRSEMNVSTLELGDSALYLCASSLQTATNNEQFFGPGTRLTVL.

This clone was counted only a few times. This chain joins TRBV5-1 and TRBJ2-1, with TRBD2 matching over 10 bases. Germline values: CDR1 SGHRS, CDR2 YFSETQ. J was trimmed by 7 bases and V by 1 base; bases with no gene match: 5. This CDR3 region has 15 residues. CDR3 in amino acids: CASSLNSGGLNEQFF. As DNA, the CDR3 is TGCGCCAGCAGCTTGAATAGCGGGGGGCTGAATGAGCAGTTCTTC.

The genes are TRBV6-1 and TRBJ1-5; possibly TRBD1 for D (5 bases). The CDR3 has 15 residues. The ends were cut back, 1 base at V and 2 bases at J, with 9 bases in the middle. The germline CDR1 and CDR2 sequences are MNHNS and SASEGT. This chain's CDR3 is CASSEGLRGNQPQHF. CDR3 nucleotides: TGTGCCAGCAGTGAAGGTCTCAGGGGCAATCAGCCCCAGCATTTT.

The chain links TRBV12-3 or TRBV12-4 to TRBJ1-3, with D hard to call. V was trimmed by 6 bases and J by 2 bases, leaving 8 bases between them. The CDR3 covers 13 residues. Written as DNA, the CDR3 is TGTGCCAGCAGCCCCAGTGCTGGAAACACCATATATTTT. Translated, it gives CASSPSAGNTIYF.

The rearrangement joins TRBV5-1 to TRBJ2-7, with TRBD1 as a possible D gene (5 bases). Per the germline V gene, CDR1 is SGHRS and CDR2 is YFSETQ. The V gene lost 5 bases and the J gene lost 3 bases, with 15 bases spanning the gap. This CDR3 is built from 14 residues. The CDR3 nucleotides are TGCGCCAGCAGGAGAGGACAAACCTTCTACGAGCAGTACTTC. This codes for CASRRGQTFYEQYF.

The CDR3 is CASSVPGSLNEQFF. The CDR3 DNA follows: TGTGCCAGCAGCGTCCCAGGCTCCCTAAATGAGCAGTTCTTC. The chain joins TRBV7-6 to TRBJ2-1; no definite D call. Trimming cost V 5 bases and J 7 bases, with 15 bases left between them. The CDR3 loop spans 14 amino acids. Germline V lookup: CDR1 SGHVS, CDR2 FNYEAQ.